This paragraph reports one TCR beta chain. This CDR3 is built from 15 residues. Germline V gene data show CDR1 as SEHNR and CDR2 as FQNEAQ (reference sequence). V lost 6 bases to trimming and J lost 2 bases; unmatched junction nucleotides: 9. This sample stems from a study of cytomegalovirus exposure and HLA in healthy donors. Profiled with immunoSEQ multiplex PCR; TCRdb holds only in-frame clones, not every one. Of approximately 160,000 clones listed, 89% are singletons. The V gene is TRBV7-9, the J gene TRBJ2-7; 8 nucleotides line up with TRBD1. This clonotype was obtained from a woman between 18 and 29 years old in good health and CMV-seropositive. Sequencing was done on a sample of PBMCs. CDR3 protein: CASSLSRDRTYEQYF. For the CDR3, the DNA is TGTGCCAGCAGTTTATCGCGGGACAGGACCTACGAGCAGTACTTC.